This T cell receptor beta chain was identified during a study of Ad26.COV2.S vaccination and SARS-CoV-2 variants. For the study at large: Administration of Ad26.COV2.S was intramuscular, either once or twice 56 days apart. Study results and limitations: Whether participants received vaccine or placebo, their non-spike TCR breadth was similar. Once vaccination had occurred, spike-specific CD8+ and CD4+ T cell responses reportedly showed substantial breadth.

The V gene end was trimmed by 7 bases and the J gene end by 8 bases; junction bases not matched to a gene: 14. Germline V gene sequence: CDR1 SQVTM, CDR2 ANQGSEA. The length of the CDR3 is 16 residues. In the case of this clone: Its specificity is not known.

Method: immunoSEQ multiplex PCR; TCRdb's copy keeps in-frame clones and lacks some. The sample lists some 390,000 clones; 70% to 90% were seen once. The treatment here: about 20 received Ad26.COV2.S at low or high dose, single or two shots; five or six received placebo; per-sample allocation not given. Repertoires come from day 63 after the first vaccine or placebo injection. The sequence came from a person between 18 and 65 years old who received the Ad26.COV2.S COVID-19 vaccine or a placebo. This chain links TRBV29-1 with TRBJ1-4; 12 bases match TRBD1. The specimen was peripheral blood, collected in a trial of Ad26.COV2.S vaccine versus placebo. DNA for the CDR3: TGCAGCGCTACGCGAGGGGGACAGGGGGCCAGGGAAAAACTGTTTTTT. Its translation is CSATRGGQGAREKLFF.